Each of the 12 T cell receptor beta chains below was sequenced from the same sample in a study of Graves' ophthalmopathy and Graves' hyperthyroidism. RNA transcripts were the template, and TCR beta CDR3 regions were amplified from them. Following a first-round RT-PCR that used HTBI primers, a second-round multiplex PCR was carried out. MiXCR, run by TCRdb on the multiplex PCR reads, gives a single entry per CDR3 protein. This sample yields 360,000 or so distinct CDR3 sequences, of which about a sixth are seen a single time; 1.5% to 2% belongs to the top ten. The specimen sequenced was peripheral blood. The receptors come from a young woman with Graves' ophthalmopathy.

This clonotype was detected many times. The chain uses TRBV29-1 and TRBJ1-1, with 9 positions matching TRBD1. This CDR3 is built from 14 residues. Germline values: CDR1 SQVTM, CDR2 ANQGSEA. The V and J ends lost 5 bases and 1 base, in that order; junction bases with no gene match: 5. The CDR3 coding sequence is TGCAGCGTTCTTCCGGGACAGGGGAACACTGAAGCTTTCTTT. Its protein product is CSVLPGQGNTEAFF.

The chain is built from TRBV6-2 or TRBV6-3 and TRBJ2-7; 8 bases agree with TRBD1. The germline V gene has CDR1 MNHEY and CDR2 SVGEGT. There are 13 residues in the CDR3. The V and J ends lost 8 bases and 4 bases, in that order; junction bases with no gene match: 7. In DNA, the CDR3 is TGTGCCAGCGGAGACAGGGGTTGGTACGAGCAGTACTTC. Residues: CASGDRGWYEQYF.

The V and J genes are TRBV6-1 and TRBJ2-5; 10 bases match TRBD1. This CDR3 has 12 amino acids. In germline, CDR1 is MNHNS, CDR2 SASEGT. V dropped 6 bases and J dropped 9; count of bases not matched to a gene: 4. Here the CDR3 DNA reads TGTGCCAGCAGAGGACAGGGGGAGGCCCAGTACTTC. Residues: CASRGQGEAQYF.

Ten or more counts support this clonotype. The chain carries TRBV7-2 and TRBJ1-6, with 7 nucleotides matching TRBD1. Per the germline V gene, CDR1 is SGHTA and CDR2 is FQGNSA. The V gene end was trimmed by 3 bases and the J gene end by 14 bases; junction bases not matched to a gene: 10. This CDR3 contains 14 residues. CDR3 DNA sequence: TGTGCCAGCAGCTTTGGGCAGGGGGGTTTAGCCCTCCACTTT. Amino acids: CASSFGQGGLALHF.

The table lists this clonotype with many counts. The chain has TRBV28 and TRBJ2-5; 7 bases line up with TRBD1. V was clipped by 7 bases and J by 0 bases; unmatched bases: 5. The CDR3 consists of 14 residues. Per germline, CDR1 MDHEN and CDR2 SYDVKM. CDR3 sequence reads: CASTPDRDQETQYF. The CDR3 DNA is TGTGCCAGCACCCCCGACAGGGACCAAGAGACCCAGTACTTC.

The DNA for the CDR3 is TGCAGTGCCCCGACCCAGGGAATGGGGAATTCACCCCTCCACTTT. Protein product: CSAPTQGMGNSPLHF. The chain joins TRBV20-1 to TRBJ1-6; D is possibly TRBD1 (5 bases). The CDR3 has 15 residues. Germline lookup yields CDR1 DFQATT and CDR2 SNEGSKA (reference sequence). V lost 6 bases and J lost 7, with 19 bases in between.

The table lists this clonotype with many counts. The chain recombines TRBV6-2 or TRBV6-3 with TRBJ1-1; 8 nucleotides agree with TRBD1. Trimming removed 2 bases from V and 3 bases from J; junction bases left unmatched: 5. Germline lookup yields CDR1 MNHEY and CDR2 SVGEGT. CDR3 length: 15 residues. CDR3 loop: CASSYPPTGDTEAFF. In DNA form, the CDR3 reads TGTGCCAGCAGTTACCCCCCGACAGGGGACACTGAAGCTTTCTTT.

Many counts were recorded for this clonotype. The CDR3 here is CASRFEDRVYGYTF. CDR3 in DNA: TGTGCCAGCCGATTCGAGGACAGGGTATATGGCTACACCTTC. The chain links TRBV28 to TRBJ1-2; the match to TRBD1 covers 8 bases. CDR3 length: 14 residues. V dropped 8 bases and J dropped 5; count of bases not matched to a gene: 10. The V gene's germline CDR1 is MDHEN and CDR2 SYDVKM.

This clonotype has a count of ten or more. The junction shows a germline mismatch at one end, possibly a read error. This chain uses TRBV6-5 with TRBJ2-5; 7 bases align to TRBD2. From germline, CDR1 is MNHEY and CDR2 SVGAGI. This CDR3 region has 16 residues. The CDR3 region has the DNA TGTGCCAGCAGTTATAGGCGCGGGGGTCCTCAAGAGACCCAGCACTTC. Translated, it gives CASSYRRGGPQETQHF.

There are many counts of this clonotype. The CDR3 DNA reads as TGTGCCAGCTCTGGGTCAGGGGTAAACGAGCAGTACTTC. Translating it yields CASSGSGVNEQYF. The chain has TRBV12-3 or TRBV12-4 and TRBJ2-7; D possibly corresponds to TRBD1 (6 bases). The V end was cut by 8 bases, the J end by 5 bases, with 16 bases between. The CDR3 extends over 13 amino acids.

In its sample, this clonotype was seen many times. The chain joins TRBV28 to TRBJ2-5, with D possibly being TRBD1 (5 bases). The V gene's germline CDR1 is MDHEN and CDR2 SYDVKM. This CDR3 is 13 amino acids long. The V end was cut by 6 bases, the J end by 5 bases, with 13 bases between. CDR3 DNA: TGTGCCAGCAGATATCAGGGAAGGGAGACCCAGTACTTC. This gives the protein CASRYQGRETQYF.

This clonotype was observed many times. This chain uses TRBV12-3 or TRBV12-4 with TRBJ1-2; 8 nucleotides align to TRBD1. This CDR3 region has 13 residues. V lost 4 bases, J lost 7 bases, and 5 bases stayed unmatched. The CDR3: CASSWTGIRGYTF. The CDR3 bases are TGTGCCAGCAGTTGGACAGGGATTCGTGGCTACACCTTC.